These 5 T cell receptor beta chains originate from one sample sequenced in a study of cytomegalovirus exposure and HLA in healthy donors. The method was immunoSEQ multiplex PCR; TCRdb's version includes in-frame clones alone and lacks a portion of them. The data hold under 250,000 clones, with over 80% observed a single time. Sample: PBMCs. The receptors derive from a woman aged 18-35 years in good health and CMV-seronegative.

The gene calls are TRBV5-1 and TRBJ1-2, with TRBD1 identical over 9 bases. This CDR3 is built from 16 residues. The germline V gene has CDR1 SGHRS and CDR2 YFSETQ. V was pared by 0 bases and J by 5 bases, with 8 bases of the junction left unmatched. The CDR3 loop reads CASSLDPGTGIYGYTF. As DNA, the CDR3 is TGCGCCAGCAGCTTGGACCCCGGGACAGGGATATATGGCTACACCTTC.

The chain links TRBV6-1 to TRBJ1-6; D is unresolved. Germline assignment: CDR1 MNHNS and CDR2 SASEGT. Trimming cost V 7 bases and J 0 bases, with 7 bases left between them. The CDR3 covers 14 residues. CDR3 amino acids: CASNEASYNSPLHF. DNA of the CDR3: TGTGCCAGCAATGAGGCCTCCTATAATTCACCCCTCCACTTT.

V gene TRBV27 combines with J gene TRBJ1-1; D unresolved. The CDR3 has 10 residues. The germline V and J ends were trimmed by 7 bases and 11 bases, with 11 bases remaining between them. Germline V gene sequence: CDR1 MNHEY, CDR2 SMNVEV (reference sequence). The CDR3 nucleotides are TGTGCCAGCAACGGAATAAGGGCTTTCTTT. As protein: CASNGIRAFF.

The chain recombines TRBV2 with TRBJ2-5; 7 nucleotides line up with TRBD2. V dropped 5 bases and J dropped 5; count of bases not matched to a gene: 8. Germline loops: CDR1 SNHLY, CDR2 FYNNEI. This CDR3 comprises 14 residues. As DNA, the CDR3 is TGTGCCAGCAGTTCCCGTAGGGGAGGGGAGACCCAGTACTTC. Amino acids: CASSSRRGGETQYF.

The chain employs TRBV12-5 and TRBJ2-7; D is possibly TRBD1 (5 bases). This CDR3 is built from 15 residues. The germline V and J ends were trimmed by 3 bases and 7 bases, with 19 bases remaining between them. The germline V gene encodes CDR1 LGHNT and CDR2 FRNRAP. CDR3 residues: CASGLIAGPLKEQYF. In nucleotides, the CDR3 is TGTGCTAGTGGTTTAATTGCAGGGCCACTAAAGGAGCAGTACTTC.